This T cell receptor (beta chain) was observed in a study of T cell repertoires in cytomegalovirus infection. The CDR3 is 16 amino acids. Germline V lookup: CDR1 MGHRA, CDR2 YSYEKL. V was clipped by 4 bases and J by 3 bases, with 18 bases between them. TCRdb re-analysed the reads in MiXCR, keeping a single row per CDR3 protein. There are a few hundred thousand distinct CDR3 sequences in the sample; over 15% occur only once, and approximately 51% lies in the top ten. V gene TRBV4-1 combines with J gene TRBJ1-1, with D perhaps matching TRBD1 (6 bases). What was sequenced was CD8+ T cells from PBMCs. The sequence came from a human donor in good health (CMV status not recorded). Some clones in this sample may be carry-over from other donors' samples. CDR3 loop: CASSPPEGGMHTEAFF. The CDR3 region has the DNA TGCGCCAGCAGCCCTCCGGAGGGGGGCATGCACACTGAAGCTTTCTTT.